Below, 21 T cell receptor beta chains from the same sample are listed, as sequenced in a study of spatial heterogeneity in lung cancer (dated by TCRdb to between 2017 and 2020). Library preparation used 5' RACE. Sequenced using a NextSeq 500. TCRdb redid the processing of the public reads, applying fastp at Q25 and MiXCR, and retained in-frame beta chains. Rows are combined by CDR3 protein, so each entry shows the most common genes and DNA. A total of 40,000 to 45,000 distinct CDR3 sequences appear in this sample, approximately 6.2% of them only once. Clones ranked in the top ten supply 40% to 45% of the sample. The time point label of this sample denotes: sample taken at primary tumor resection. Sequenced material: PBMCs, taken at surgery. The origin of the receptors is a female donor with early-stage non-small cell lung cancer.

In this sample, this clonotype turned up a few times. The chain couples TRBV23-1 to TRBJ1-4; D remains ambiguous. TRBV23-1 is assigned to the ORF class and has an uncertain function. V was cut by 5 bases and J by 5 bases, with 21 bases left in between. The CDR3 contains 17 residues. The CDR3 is CASSARPSRVGNEKLFF. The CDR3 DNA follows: TGCGCCAGCAGTGCCAGACCCTCCCGGGTCGGCAATGAAAAACTGTTTTTT.

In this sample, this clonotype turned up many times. The DNA of the CDR3 is TGCGCCAGCAGCCTTGACCATGCGGGGGACAGGGCGAATGAAAAACTGTTTTTT. It encodes CASSLDHAGDRANEKLFF. The rearrangement joins TRBV4-3 to TRBJ1-4; TRBD1 aligns across 9 bases. The V gene end was trimmed by 4 bases and the J gene end by 5 bases; junction bases not matched to a gene: 14. The CDR3 runs to 18 residues. Germline CDR1 LGHNA, CDR2 YSLEER.

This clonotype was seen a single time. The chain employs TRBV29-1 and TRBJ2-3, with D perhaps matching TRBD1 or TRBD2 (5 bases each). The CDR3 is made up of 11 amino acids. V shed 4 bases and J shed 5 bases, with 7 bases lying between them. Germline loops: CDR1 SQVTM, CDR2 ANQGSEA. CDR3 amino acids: CSVAGGDTQYF. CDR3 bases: TGCAGCGTTGCTGGGGGAGATACGCAGTATTTT.

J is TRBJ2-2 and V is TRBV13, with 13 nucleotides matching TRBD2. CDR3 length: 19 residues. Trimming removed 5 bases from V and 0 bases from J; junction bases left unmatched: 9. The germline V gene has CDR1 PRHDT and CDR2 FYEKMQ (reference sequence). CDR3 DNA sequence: TGTGCCAGCAGCCAACGACTAGCGGGGGGCCCTGCGAACACCGGGGAGCTGTTTTTT. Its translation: CASSQRLAGGPANTGELFF.

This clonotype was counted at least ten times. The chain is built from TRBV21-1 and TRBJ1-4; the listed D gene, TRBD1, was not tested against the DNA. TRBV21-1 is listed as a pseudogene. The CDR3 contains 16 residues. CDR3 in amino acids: CASSKALEGRDEKLFF. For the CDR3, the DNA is TGTGCCAGCAGCAAAGCGCTTGAGGGACGGGATGAAAAACTGTTTTTT.

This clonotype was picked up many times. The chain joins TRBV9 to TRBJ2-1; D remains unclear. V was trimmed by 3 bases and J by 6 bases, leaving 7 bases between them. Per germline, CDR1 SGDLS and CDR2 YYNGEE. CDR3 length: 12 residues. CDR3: CASSADPNEQFF. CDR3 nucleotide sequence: TGTGCCAGCAGCGCTGACCCCAATGAGCAGTTCTTC.

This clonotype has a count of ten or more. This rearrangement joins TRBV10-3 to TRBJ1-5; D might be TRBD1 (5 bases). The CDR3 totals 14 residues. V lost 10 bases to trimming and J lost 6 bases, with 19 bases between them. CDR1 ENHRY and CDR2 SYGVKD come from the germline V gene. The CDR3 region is CATVADPQGQPQHF. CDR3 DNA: TGTGCCACAGTCGCGGACCCTCAGGGTCAGCCCCAGCATTTT.

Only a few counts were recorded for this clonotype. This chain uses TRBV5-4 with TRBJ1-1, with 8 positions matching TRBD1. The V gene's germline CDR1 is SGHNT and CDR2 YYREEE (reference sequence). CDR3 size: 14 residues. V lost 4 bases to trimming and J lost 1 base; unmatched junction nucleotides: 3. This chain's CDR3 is CASSPGQGNTEAFF. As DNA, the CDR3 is TGTGCCAGCAGCCCTGGACAGGGGAACACTGAAGCTTTCTTT.

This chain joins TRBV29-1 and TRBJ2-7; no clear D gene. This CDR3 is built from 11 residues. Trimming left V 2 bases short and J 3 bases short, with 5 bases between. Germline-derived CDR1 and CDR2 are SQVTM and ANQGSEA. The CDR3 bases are TGCAGCGTTGAACACCGCTACGAGCAGTACTTC. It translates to CSVEHRYEQYF.

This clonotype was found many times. The CDR3 DNA reads as TGCGCCAGCAGCCAGGAATACAGGGAGGCAAACACCATATATTTT. This sequence encodes CASSQEYREANTIYF. The V call is TRBV4-3, the J call TRBJ1-3; D is perhaps TRBD1 (6 bases). Trimming took off 3 bases at V and 6 bases at J, with 15 bases between the two ends. The CDR3 sequence is 15 residues long. Germline CDR1 reads LGHNA; CDR2 reads YSLEER.

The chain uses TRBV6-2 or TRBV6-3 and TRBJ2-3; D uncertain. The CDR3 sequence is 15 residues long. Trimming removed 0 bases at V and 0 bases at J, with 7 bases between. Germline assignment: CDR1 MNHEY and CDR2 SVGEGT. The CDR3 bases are TGTGCCAGCAGTTACTCAAGCGTAAGCACAGATACGCAGTATTTT. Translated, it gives CASSYSSVSTDTQYF.

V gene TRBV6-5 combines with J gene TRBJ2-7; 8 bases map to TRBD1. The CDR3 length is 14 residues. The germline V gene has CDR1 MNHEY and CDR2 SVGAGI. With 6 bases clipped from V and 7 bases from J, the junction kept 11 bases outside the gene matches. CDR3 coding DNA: TGTGCCAGCAGCCGCGACAGGGGCCTCTCGGAGCAGTACTTC. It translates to CASSRDRGLSEQYF.

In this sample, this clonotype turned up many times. CDR3 DNA sequence: TGTGCCAGCAGTTTAGGGGGAAGGGGCTTGGGCACTGAAGCTTTCTTT. Translated, it gives CASSLGGRGLGTEAFF. The V gene is TRBV28, the J gene TRBJ1-1; possible D gene TRBD1, 5 bases. This CDR3 comprises 16 residues. The ends were cut back, 2 bases at V and 4 bases at J, with 17 bases in the middle. Germline lookup yields CDR1 MDHEN and CDR2 SYDVKM.

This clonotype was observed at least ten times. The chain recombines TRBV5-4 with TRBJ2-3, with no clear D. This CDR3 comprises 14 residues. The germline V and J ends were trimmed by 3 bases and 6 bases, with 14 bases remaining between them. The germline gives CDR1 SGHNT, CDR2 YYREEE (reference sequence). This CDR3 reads CASSSSIGTDTQYF. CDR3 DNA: TGTGCCAGCAGCTCATCAATCGGAACCGATACGCAGTATTTT.

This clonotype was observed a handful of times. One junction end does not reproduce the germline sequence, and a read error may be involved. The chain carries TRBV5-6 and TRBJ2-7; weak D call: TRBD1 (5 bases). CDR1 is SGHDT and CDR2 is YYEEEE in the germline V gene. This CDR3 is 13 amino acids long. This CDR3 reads CASSLGQGYGQYF. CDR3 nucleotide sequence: TGTGCCAGCAGCTTGGGGCAGGGCTACGGGCAGTACTTC.

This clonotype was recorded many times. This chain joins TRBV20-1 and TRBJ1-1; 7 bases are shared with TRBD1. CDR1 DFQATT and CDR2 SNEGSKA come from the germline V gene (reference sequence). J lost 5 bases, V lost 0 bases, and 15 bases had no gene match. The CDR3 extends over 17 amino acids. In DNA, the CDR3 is TGCAGTGCTAGAGATGGGCAGGGGGAATGGAGAAGGACTGAAGCTTTCTTT. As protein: CSARDGQGEWRRTEAFF.

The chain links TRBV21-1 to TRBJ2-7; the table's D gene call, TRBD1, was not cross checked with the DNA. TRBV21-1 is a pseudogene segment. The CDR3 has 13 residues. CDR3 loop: CARNYTGHNEQYF. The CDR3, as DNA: TGTGCCAGGAACTACACAGGGCACAACGAGCAGTACTTC.

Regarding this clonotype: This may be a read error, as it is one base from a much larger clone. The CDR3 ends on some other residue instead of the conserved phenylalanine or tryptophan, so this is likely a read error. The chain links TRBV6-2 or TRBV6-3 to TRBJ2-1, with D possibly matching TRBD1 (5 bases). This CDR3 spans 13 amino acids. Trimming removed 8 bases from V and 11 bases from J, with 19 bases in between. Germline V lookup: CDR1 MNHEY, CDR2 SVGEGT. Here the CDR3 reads CASLTQPQGKQFL. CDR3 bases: TGTGCCAGCCTTACCCAACCCCAGGGAAAGCAGTTCTTA.

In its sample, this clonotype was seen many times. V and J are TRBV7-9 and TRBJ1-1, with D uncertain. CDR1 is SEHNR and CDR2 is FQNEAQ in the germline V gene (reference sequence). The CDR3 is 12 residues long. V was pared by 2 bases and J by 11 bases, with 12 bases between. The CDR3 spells CASSLLGPTAFF. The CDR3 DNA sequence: TGTGCCAGCAGCTTACTAGGGCCTACGGCTTTCTTT.

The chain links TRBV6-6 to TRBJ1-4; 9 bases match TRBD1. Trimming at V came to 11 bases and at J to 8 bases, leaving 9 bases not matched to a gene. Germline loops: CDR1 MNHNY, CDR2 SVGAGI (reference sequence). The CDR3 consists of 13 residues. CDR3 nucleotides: TGTGCCGGACGGACAGGGGATTTAGAAAAACTGTTTTTT. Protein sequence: CAGRTGDLEKLFF.

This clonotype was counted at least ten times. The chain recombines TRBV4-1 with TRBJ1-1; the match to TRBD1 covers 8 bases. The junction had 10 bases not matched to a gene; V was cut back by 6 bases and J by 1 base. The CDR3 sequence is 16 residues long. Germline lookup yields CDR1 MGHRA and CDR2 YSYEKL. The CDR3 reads CASSPVRGRGNTEAFF. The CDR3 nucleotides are TGCGCCAGCAGTCCAGTCAGGGGGCGCGGGAACACTGAAGCTTTCTTT.